The 11 T cell receptor beta chains in this list originate from one sample, sequenced in a study of somatic mutations in cytotoxic T cells in rheumatoid arthritis. Profiled with immunoSEQ multiplex PCR; TCRdb holds only in-frame clones, not every one. The data contain under 2,500 clones, roughly 70% of them singletons. The sample was CD8+ T cells sorted from blood, taken at a follow-up visit. The receptors come from a man between 70 and 80 years old with rheumatoid arthritis.

A few counts support this clone. V gene TRBV5-1 combines with J gene TRBJ2-1; 8 bases map to TRBD1. The CDR3 runs to 15 residues. V lost 2 bases, J lost 0 bases, and 1 base stayed unmatched. CDR1 SGHRS and CDR2 YFSETQ come from the germline V gene. CDR3 sequence: CASSFTGGSYNEQFF. The CDR3 bases are TGCGCCAGCAGCTTTACAGGGGGCTCCTACAATGAGCAGTTCTTC. The full variable domain, with the rest looked up from reference TRBV5-1 and TRBJ2-1, is KAGVTQTPRYLIKTRGQQVTLSCSPISGHRSVSWYQQTPGQGLQFLFEYFSETQRNKGNFPGRFSGRQFSNSRSEMNVSTLELGDSALYLCASSFTGGSYNEQFFGPGTRLTVL.

The V gene is TRBV28, the J gene TRBJ1-5, with 9 bases lining up with TRBD1. Unmatched junction bases numbered 11, after V lost 6 bases and J lost 5 bases. CDR3 length: 16 amino acids. The V gene's germline CDR1 is MDHEN and CDR2 SYDVKM. The CDR3 is CASSLMSDRGYQPQHF. In DNA, the CDR3 is TGTGCCAGCAGCCTTATGAGCGACAGGGGGTATCAGCCCCAGCATTTT.

This chain uses TRBV9 with TRBJ2-7; D not resolved. The CDR3 consists of 15 residues. Germline V gene sequence: CDR1 SGDLS, CDR2 YYNGEE. The V end lost 4 bases, the J end lost 0 bases, and 14 bases lay between the germline ends. This chain's CDR3 is CASSPDPSYSYEQYF. In nucleotides, the CDR3 is TGTGCCAGCAGCCCAGACCCCTCTTACTCCTACGAGCAGTACTTC.

This clone was counted between two and nine times. The CDR3 spells CASTPRGAFEETQYF. For the CDR3, the DNA is TGTGCCAGCACCCCTCGGGGTGCCTTCGAAGAGACCCAGTACTTC. V is TRBV7-2 and J is TRBJ2-5; D might be TRBD2 (5 bases). Germline V gene sequence: CDR1 SGHTA, CDR2 FQGNSA. V lost 7 bases and J 3 bases, leaving 18 bases between the germline ends. The CDR3 extends over 15 amino acids.

In DNA form, the CDR3 reads TGTGCCACCAGGACGGAGAACACTGAAGCTTTCTTT. The encoded protein is CATRTENTEAFF. The chain combines TRBV10-3 with TRBJ1-1, with D hard to call. The germline gives CDR1 ENHRY, CDR2 SYGVKD. This CDR3 is 12 amino acids long. Trimming removed 10 bases at V and 1 base at J, with 10 bases between.

CDR3 DNA: TGCGCCAGCAGCTCCTGGCTAGCGGACGGCACCGGGGAGCTGTTTTTT. It specifies CASSSWLADGTGELFF. This rearrangement joins TRBV5-1 to TRBJ2-2; TRBD2 aligns across 7 bases. The J segment lost 4 bases and the V segment lost 3 bases, leaving 9 bases of the junction unmatched. The CDR3 sequence is 16 residues long. Germline V gene sequence: CDR1 SGHRS, CDR2 YFSETQ.

Only one count was recorded for this clone. The chain has TRBV6-1 and TRBJ2-2; TRBD1 agrees at 7 bases. Germline lookup yields CDR1 MNHNS and CDR2 SASEGT. The CDR3 sequence is 14 residues long. V lost 4 bases to trimming and J lost 1 base; unmatched junction nucleotides: 0. CDR3 loop: CASSGQGNTGELFF. CDR3 in DNA: TGTGCCAGCAGTGGACAGGGGAACACCGGGGAGCTGTTTTTT.

The chain has TRBV23-1 and TRBJ2-1; D gene unclear. TRBV23-1 is an open reading frame whose function is uncertain. The V end lost 4 bases, the J end lost 5 bases, and 12 bases lay between the germline ends. This CDR3 spans 14 amino acids. The CDR3 sequence: CASSLCGPHNEQFF. The CDR3 region has the DNA TGCGCCAGCAGTCTGTGCGGACCGCACAATGAGCAGTTCTTC.

The V gene is TRBV11-2, the J gene TRBJ1-3, with 12 bases that match TRBD1. V trimming: 0 bases; J trimming: 4 bases; junction bases outside the gene matches: 4. The CDR3 covers 17 residues. The germline V gene encodes CDR1 SGHAT and CDR2 FQNNGV. The CDR3 is CASSLDGTGGAGNTIYF. Written as DNA, the CDR3 is TGTGCCAGCAGCTTAGACGGGACAGGGGGCGCCGGAAACACCATATATTTT.

V and J are TRBV27 and TRBJ2-2; TRBD1 matches at 8 bases. Germline values: CDR1 MNHEY, CDR2 SMNVEV (reference sequence). This CDR3 has 15 residues. Losses at the gene ends were 10 bases for V and 4 bases for J; bases not matched to a gene: 11. The CDR3 spells CATLVAGGSTGELFF. The CDR3 DNA is TGTGCCACATTGGTGGCAGGGGGCAGCACCGGGGAGCTGTTTTTT.

In this sample, this clone turned up a few times. The chain combines TRBV27 with TRBJ1-1, with D hard to call. Trimming shortened V by 3 bases and J by 6 bases, and 11 bases separated the two germline ends. The CDR3 sequence is 13 residues long. Germline V CDR1 and CDR2: MNHEY, SMNVEV (reference sequence). The CDR3 reads CASSLGGRSEAFF. CDR3 bases: TGTGCCAGCAGTTTGGGAGGGAGGTCTGAAGCTTTCTTT.